The T cell receptor (beta chain) described here comes from a study of T cell responses to AZD1222 COVID-19 vaccine. The ends were cut back, 3 bases at V and 1 base at J, with 10 bases in the middle. The length of the CDR3 is 15 residues. Germline assignment: CDR1 SGHVS and CDR2 FQNEAQ. Using immunoSEQ multiplex PCR, the repertoire was profiled, and TCRdb retains in-frame clones only, with some absent. The sample consists of 84,000 or so clones, about 85% of them appearing once. The study, taken as a whole, reports: There were vaccine-associated CD4 TCRs across spike, dominant at 160-218 and 743-854.

In regard to this clone: Antigen: not known.

The sequences come from peripheral blood, collected on day 0 of AZD1222 vaccination. This chain connects TRBV7-8 to TRBJ1-5; possibly TRBD1 for D (5 bases). The TCR comes from an adult in good health. The CDR3 sequence: CASSLGVRSNQPQHF. Here the CDR3 DNA reads TGTGCCAGCAGCTTGGGGGTTCGGAGCAATCAGCCCCAGCATTTT.